The 26 T cell receptor beta chains below all came from one sample that was sequenced in a study of post-analysis software for immune sequencing data. Points from the study as a whole: In patients, about 5 TRBV segments were more frequent than in controls, with TRBV5-6, TRBV5-1 and TRBV20-1 among them.

Unique molecular identifiers were built into the TCR beta cDNA libraries. TCRdb called the PCR reads again in MiXCR, with one record for every CDR3 protein. The table lists about 800,000 distinct CDR3 sequences, about 32% of them singletons, with 0.5% to 0.6% in the top ten. Their recognized antigens are unknown. The sample comprised blood. The receptors were gathered from a girl aged 10-17 years with multiple sclerosis.

The CDR3 sequence is CASSYSGRQGKETQYF. CDR3 coding DNA: TGTGCCAGCAGTTACTCAGGACGACAGGGTAAAGAGACCCAGTACTTC. This rearrangement joins TRBV6-2 or TRBV6-3 to TRBJ2-5; TRBD1 matches at 7 bases. CDR3 length equals 16 residues. The ends lost 0 bases at V and 3 bases at J; junction bases unmatched: 7. Germline values: CDR1 MNHEY, CDR2 SVGEGT.

The chain couples TRBV7-9 to TRBJ2-1; the D gene is possibly TRBD1 (5 bases). Trimming stripped 4 bases from V and 4 bases from J, with 17 bases between. Germline V gene data show CDR1 as SEHNR and CDR2 as FQNEAQ (reference sequence). CDR3 size: 16 residues. CDR3 sequence reads: CASSSFAGLGYNEQFF. The CDR3 coding sequence is TGTGCCAGCAGCTCATTTGCAGGGTTGGGGTACAATGAGCAGTTCTTC.

The rearrangement joins TRBV6-6 to TRBJ2-5, with a tentative D call TRBD1 (6 bases). CDR1 and CDR2 from the germline V gene are MNHNY and SVGAGI (reference sequence). Trimming took off 6 bases at V and 5 bases at J, with 16 bases between the two ends. The CDR3 contains 14 residues. Here the CDR3 DNA reads TGTGCCAGCAGAGCCGGGACATCTTGGGAGACCCAGTACTTC. It codes for CASRAGTSWETQYF.

A few counts support this clonotype. The chain carries TRBV4-3 and TRBJ1-1; a weak D match, TRBD1 (5 bases). Germline assignment: CDR1 LGHNA and CDR2 YSLEER. Trimming shortened V by 4 bases and J by 4 bases, and 16 bases separated the two germline ends. The CDR3 contains 15 residues. The CDR3 is CASSLSERGTTEAFF. The CDR3 DNA reads TGCGCCAGCAGCCTATCCGAGAGGGGCACCACTGAAGCTTTCTTT.

This clonotype was seen a handful of times. V and J are TRBV9 and TRBJ2-1, with 7 nucleotides matching TRBD2. The CDR3 length is 15 residues. V was pared by 0 bases and J by 8 bases, with 8 bases of the junction left unmatched. In germline, CDR1 is SGDLS, CDR2 YYNGEE. CDR3 region: CASSVGGRIGDEQFF. CDR3 nucleotides: TGTGCCAGCAGCGTAGGCGGGAGAATTGGCGATGAGCAGTTCTTC. The full variable domain, its missing parts supplied by reference TRBV9 and TRBJ2-1, is DSGVTQTPKHLITATGQRVTLRCSPRSGDLSVYWYQQSLDQGLQFLIQYYNGEERAKGNILERFSAQQFPDLHSELNLSSLELGDSALYFCASSVGGRIGDEQFFGPGTRLTVL.

Worth noting for this clonotype: A read error may produce the germline difference seen at one junction end. This sequence joins TRBV7-9 and TRBJ2-1; 9 positions agree with TRBD2. Germline V gene sequence: CDR1 SEHNR, CDR2 FQNEAQ (reference sequence). This CDR3 contains 14 residues. CDR3 protein: CACSLRLAAAEQFF. The CDR3 DNA sequence: TGTGCCTGCAGCCTAAGACTAGCGGCGGCCGAGCAGTTCTTC.

The rearrangement uses TRBV18 and TRBJ2-3; no clear D gene. CDR1 KGHSH and CDR2 LQKENI come from the germline V gene. CDR3 length equals 13 residues. V lost 0 bases, J lost 4 bases, and 5 bases lay in between. The CDR3: CASSPPVPDTQYF. DNA for the CDR3: TGTGCCAGCTCACCACCGGTTCCAGATACGCAGTATTTT.

The chain has TRBV20-1 and TRBJ1-4; a weak D match, TRBD1 (5 bases). This CDR3 region has 16 residues. Germline lookup yields CDR1 DFQATT and CDR2 SNEGSKA (reference sequence). V was cut by 4 bases and J by 0 bases, with 15 bases left in between. This CDR3 is CSAILTALATNEKLFF. The DNA of the CDR3 is TGCAGTGCTATACTGACAGCCCTTGCAACTAATGAAAAACTGTTTTTT.

This clonotype was observed a few times. Here the CDR3 reads CSPQRGVGSNEQFF. The CDR3 DNA sequence: TGCAGTCCCCAGCGGGGGGTTGGGTCGAATGAGCAGTTCTTC. This chain uses TRBV20-1 with TRBJ2-1, with 9 bases fitting TRBD2. V lost 8 bases, J lost 7 bases, and 12 bases stayed unmatched. The CDR3 runs 14 residues. The V gene's germline CDR1 is DFQATT and CDR2 SNEGSKA (reference sequence).

The rearrangement links TRBV9 to TRBJ1-5; a possible D gene is TRBD1 (5 bases). The CDR3 spans 16 residues. From germline, CDR1 is SGDLS and CDR2 YYNGEE. Trimming cost V 4 bases and J 0 bases, with 14 bases left between them. The DNA of the CDR3 is TGTGCCAGCAGCCCCGGACGGGGGTATAGCAATCAGCCCCAGCATTTT. Protein sequence: CASSPGRGYSNQPQHF.

V and J are TRBV2 and TRBJ2-1; perhaps TRBD1 as D (6 bases). The ends were cut back, 4 bases at V and 12 bases at J, with 10 bases in the middle. CDR3 length equals 11 residues. Per germline, CDR1 SNHLY and CDR2 FYNNEI. CDR3 region: CASSVEGGQFF. The CDR3 bases are TGTGCCAGCAGTGTAGAAGGGGGGCAGTTCTTC. Full variable domain (remainder filled in from reference TRBV2 and TRBJ2-1): EPEVTQTPSHQVTQMGQEVILRCVPISNHLYFYWYRQILGQKVEFLVSFYNNEISEKSEIFDDQFSVERPDGSNFTLKIRSTKLEDSAMYFCASSVEGGQFFGPGTRLTVL.

In this sample, this clonotype turned up many times. The rearrangement joins TRBV12-3 or TRBV12-4 to TRBJ2-7; D might be TRBD1 (5 bases). V dropped 6 bases and J dropped 2 bases, with 14 bases sitting between them. The CDR3 is 14 residues long. CDR3 sequence: CASRLHSGTYEQYF. The CDR3 DNA follows: TGTGCCAGCAGGTTGCATTCAGGGACCTACGAGCAGTACTTC.

This clonotype has only a few counts. The chain recombines TRBV9 with TRBJ2-4; 10 nucleotides align to TRBD2. This CDR3 comprises 17 residues. Unmatched junction bases numbered 16, after V lost 0 bases and J lost 13 bases. From germline, CDR1 is SGDLS and CDR2 YYNGEE. CDR3 amino acids: CASSVAGFSGGSHEQYF. Written as DNA, the CDR3 is TGTGCCAGCAGCGTAGCCGGGTTTAGCGGGGGGAGCCATGAGCAGTACTTC.

V usage is TRBV19 and J usage is TRBJ2-5; possibly TRBD2 for D (5 bases). The CDR3 runs to 12 residues. Germline assignment: CDR1 LNHDA and CDR2 SQIVND (reference sequence). The germline V and J ends were trimmed by 9 bases and 0 bases, with 8 bases remaining between them. The CDR3 DNA reads as TGTGCCAGCGGGATAGACCAAGAGACCCAGTACTTC. It is translated as CASGIDQETQYF.

This clonotype was counted between two and nine times. The chain combines TRBV10-3 with TRBJ2-5; maybe TRBD2 (5 bases). Germline CDR1 is ENHRY and CDR2 is SYGVKD. The V end lost 7 bases, the J end lost 2 bases, and 11 bases lay between the germline ends. This CDR3 is 13 amino acids long. As DNA, the CDR3 is TGTGCCATCACCCCGGGCGGGCAAGAGACCCAGTACTTC. Protein sequence: CAITPGGQETQYF.

J is TRBJ2-1 and V is TRBV12-3 or TRBV12-4, with D possibly TRBD2 on 5 matching bases. The length of the CDR3 is 16 residues. Trimming took 0 bases from V and 3 from J, leaving 12 bases between them. The CDR3 loop is CASSLAAGSGYNEQFF. The CDR3 region has the DNA TGTGCCAGCAGTTTAGCGGCGGGTTCGGGCTACAATGAGCAGTTCTTC.

This clonotype came up a few times. The chain has TRBV7-2 and TRBJ2-6, with 10 bases that match TRBD2. This CDR3 has 16 residues. In germline, CDR1 is SGHTA, CDR2 FQGNSA. V shed 6 bases, J shed 2 bases, and the junction held 4 bases outside the gene matches. CDR3 sequence: CASSPGLAPGANVLTF. The CDR3 bases are TGTGCCAGCAGTCCGGGACTAGCGCCTGGGGCCAACGTCCTGACTTTC.

This clonotype occurred many times. The chain couples TRBV4-1 to TRBJ1-2; 7 positions agree with TRBD1. The CDR3 runs 14 residues. CDR1 MGHRA and CDR2 YSYEKL come from the germline V gene. Unmatched junction bases numbered 2, after V lost 0 bases and J lost 4 bases. CDR3 in DNA: TGCGCCAGCAGCCAAGAGACAGGGAGCTATGGCTACACCTTC. Translated: CASSQETGSYGYTF.

A word on this clonotype: A clone one base away is much larger, so this may be a read error. In nucleotides, the CDR3 is TGTGCCAGCAGTGAGCATGGCTACACCTTC. Translation: CASSEHGYTF. The chain links TRBV2 to TRBJ1-2, with D uncertain. V lost 3 bases to trimming and J lost 6 bases, with 2 bases between them. CDR1 is SNHLY and CDR2 is FYNNEI in the germline V gene. The CDR3 extends over 10 amino acids. Looking up the rest from reference TRBV2 and TRBJ1-2 gives the full variable domain: EPEVTQTPSHQVTQMGQEVILRCVPISNHLYFYWYRQILGQKVEFLVSFYNNEISEKSEIFDDQFSVERPDGSNFTLKIRSTKLEDSAMYFCASSEHGYTFGSGTRLTVV.

This chain uses TRBV2 with TRBJ1-1; no clear D. Per the germline V gene, CDR1 is SNHLY and CDR2 is FYNNEI. Trimming took 7 bases from V and 2 from J, leaving 14 bases between them. This CDR3 spans 14 amino acids. CDR3 DNA: TGTGCCAGCACCTCCCGAAAGGCAAACACTGAAGCTTTCTTT. Its translation is CASTSRKANTEAFF.

The chain couples TRBV4-1 to TRBJ2-5; tentative D call: TRBD1 (5 bases). The J call could be wrong; TRBJ2-1 is a better fit for the DNA end. Germline assignment: CDR1 MGHRA and CDR2 YSYEKL. The CDR3 has 17 amino acids. The CDR3 protein is CASSQRGPAVAQETQFF. CDR3 coding DNA: TGCGCCAGCAGCCAAAGGGGTCCAGCCGTCGCACAAGAGACCCAGTTCTTC.

The chain combines TRBV7-2 with TRBJ2-7; TRBD2 aligns across 7 bases. The junction had 6 bases not matched to a gene; V was cut back by 4 bases and J by 3 bases. Germline V gene sequence: CDR1 SGHTA, CDR2 FQGNSA. This CDR3 contains 14 residues. The CDR3 region is CASSSSGGVYEQYF. The DNA for the CDR3 is TGTGCCAGCAGCTCCTCGGGAGGCGTCTACGAGCAGTACTTC.

The chain combines TRBV3-1 with TRBJ2-1; the D gene is possibly TRBD2 (6 bases). The length of the CDR3 is 15 residues. Germline lookup yields CDR1 LGHDT and CDR2 YNNKEL (reference sequence). V dropped 4 bases and J dropped 10 bases, with 20 bases sitting between them. CDR3 residues: CASSLTKTPGGEQFF. CDR3 bases: TGTGCCAGCAGCCTTACAAAAACACCTGGAGGGGAGCAGTTCTTC.

This clonotype was seen a few times. The CDR3 loop is CASSPGQGLIPEAFF. The DNA for the CDR3 is TGCGCCAGCAGCCCGGGACAGGGGCTTATCCCTGAAGCTTTCTTT. V is TRBV5-1 and J is TRBJ1-1; 10 bases map to TRBD1. This CDR3 spans 15 amino acids. Germline V lookup: CDR1 SGHRS, CDR2 YFSETQ. Losses at the gene ends were 4 bases for V and 6 bases for J; bases not matched to a gene: 9. Looking up the rest from reference TRBV5-1 and TRBJ1-1 gives the full variable domain: KAGVTQTPRYLIKTRGQQVTLSCSPISGHRSVSWYQQTPGQGLQFLFEYFSETQRNKGNFPGRFSGRQFSNSRSEMNVSTLELGDSALYLCASSPGQGLIPEAFFGQGTRLTVV.

This clonotype was picked up a small number of times. The gene calls are TRBV27 and TRBJ2-7; 7 bases agree with TRBD1. Germline V gives CDR1 MNHEY, CDR2 SMNVEV (reference sequence). The junction had 7 bases not matched to a gene; V was cut back by 6 bases and J by 2 bases. CDR3 length: 14 residues. CDR3 sequence: CASSVYRGPYEQYF. CDR3 coding DNA: TGTGCCAGCAGCGTGTACAGGGGTCCCTACGAGCAGTACTTC.

The CDR3 sequence: CASSQAAPLDEQFF. CDR3 nucleotides: TGTGCCAGCAGCCAAGCTGCCCCGCTGGATGAGCAGTTCTTC. The V gene is TRBV3-1, the J gene TRBJ2-1; no clear D gene. Germline V gene sequence: CDR1 LGHDT, CDR2 YNNKEL (reference sequence). V lost 1 base, J lost 8 bases, and 12 bases lay in between. The CDR3 runs 14 residues.